This T cell receptor beta chain comes out of a study of blood T cell repertoires in COVID-19 (dated by TCRdb to about 2020). The library was obtained by the immunoSEQ multiplex PCR assay. The table was pulled from immuneACCESS by TCRdb, which kept in-frame rearrangements only. Such tables lose some clones; where checked, under half of the loss comes from unresolved V genes, and the rest has no known cause. Across this sample there are 30,000 or so clones, with roughly four fifths seen only once. The top ten constitute approximately 40% of the sample. Source material: peripheral blood. These receptors were collected from a man older than 75 with active or convalescent COVID-19.

The chain links TRBV7-3 to TRBJ1-2; the D gene is possibly TRBD1 (5 bases). This CDR3 comprises 15 residues. V was trimmed by 5 bases and J by 0 bases, leaving 13 bases between them. The germline CDR1 and CDR2 sequences are SGHTA and FQGTGA. CDR3 nucleotides: TGTGCCAGCAGCCTACGGGGGGGAGCTAACTATGGCTACACCTTC. This codes for CASSLRGGANYGYTF.